These 19 T cell receptor beta chains were sequenced from one sample in a study of blood T cell repertoires in COVID-19 (dated by TCRdb to about 2020). Libraries came from the immunoSEQ multiplex PCR assay. TCRdb re-hosts the immuneACCESS table, in-frame sequences only. Its copies lack some clones; in the studies checked, an unresolved V gene accounts for under half of them, and the cause for the rest is not known. Recorded for this sample are about 82,000 clones; more than 85% of them occurred a single time. The ten largest make up around 1.2% of the sample. The sequenced material came from PBMCs or T cells enriched from blood (not recorded which). All receptors come from a woman aged 45-65 years with acute COVID-19.

The CDR3 loop is CASSYLNSPLHF. The CDR3 DNA sequence: TGTGCCAGCAGTTATCTGAATTCACCCCTCCACTTT. The genes are TRBV6-2 or TRBV6-3 and TRBJ1-6, with D unresolved. Germline V gene lookup returns CDR1 MNHEY and CDR2 SVGEGT. V dropped 3 bases and J dropped 7 bases, with 4 bases sitting between them. The CDR3 consists of 12 residues.

This chain uses TRBV6-2 or TRBV6-3 with TRBJ1-1; D ambiguous. V was pared by 5 bases and J by 9 bases, with 10 bases between. This CDR3 has 11 amino acids. Germline lookup yields CDR1 MNHEY and CDR2 SVGEGT. CDR3 nucleotides: TGTGCCAGCAGTAACAGTCGGCAAGCTTTCTTT. Translated: CASSNSRQAFF.

In its sample, this clone was seen a few times. V and J are TRBV7-2 and TRBJ1-3, with TRBD1 matching 10 bases. The V and J ends lost 4 bases and 0 bases, in that order; junction bases with no gene match: 6. CDR1 SGHTA and CDR2 FQGNSA come from the germline V gene. This CDR3 has 17 residues. In nucleotides, the CDR3 is TGTGCCAGCAGCTCCCGGGACAGGGGATCCTCTGGAAACACCATATATTTT. This sequence encodes CASSSRDRGSSGNTIYF. The whole variable domain, filled in from reference TRBV7-2 and TRBJ1-3, reads GAGVSQSPSNKVTEKGKDVELRCDPISGHTALYWYRQSLGQGLEFLIYFQGNSAPDKSGLPSDRFSAERTGGSVSTLTIQRTQQEDSAVYLCASSSRDRGSSGNTIYFGEGSWLTVV.

The rearrangement uses TRBV5-1 and TRBJ1-3; D gene ambiguous. The V end was cut by 0 bases, the J end by 3 bases, with 19 bases between. Germline V gene lookup returns CDR1 SGHRS and CDR2 YFSETQ. CDR3 length: 18 amino acids. CDR3 in amino acids: CASSLAGVSRSGGNTIYF. As DNA, the CDR3 is TGCGCCAGCAGCTTGGCCGGGGTATCCCGATCCGGTGGAAACACCATATATTTT. Filled out from reference TRBV5-1 and TRBJ1-3, the complete variable domain reads KAGVTQTPRYLIKTRGQQVTLSCSPISGHRSVSWYQQTPGQGLQFLFEYFSETQRNKGNFPGRFSGRQFSNSRSEMNVSTLELGDSALYLCASSLAGVSRSGGNTIYFGEGSWLTVV.

The chain links TRBV10-3 to TRBJ1-1; D possibly corresponds to TRBD1 (5 bases). Germline values: CDR1 ENHRY, CDR2 SYGVKD. The V end lost 5 bases, the J end lost 2 bases, and 9 bases lay between the germline ends. The CDR3 is 13 amino acids. The CDR3: CAISSDINTEAFF. Here the CDR3 DNA reads TGTGCCATCAGTTCGGACATCAACACTGAAGCTTTCTTT.

The J gene is TRBJ1-1, the V gene TRBV6-1; 8 nucleotides line up with TRBD1. Germline trimming cut 3 bases from V and 3 bases from J; bases unmatched to any gene: 3. CDR1 and CDR2 (germline): MNHNS, SASEGT. The CDR3 covers 14 residues. The CDR3 protein is CASSDTGGHTEAFF. DNA of the CDR3: TGTGCCAGCAGTGATACAGGGGGTCACACTGAAGCTTTCTTT.

The V call is TRBV13, the J call TRBJ2-1; D is possibly TRBD2 (6 bases). This CDR3 is built from 15 residues. V dropped 4 bases and J dropped 4 bases, with 14 bases sitting between them. Germline CDR1 and CDR2: PRHDT and FYEKMQ (reference sequence). CDR3 DNA: TGTGCCAGCAGCTCCCCACTTGGGACTTACAATGAGCAGTTCTTC. Its protein product is CASSSPLGTYNEQFF.

This clone was seen a handful of times. V gene TRBV30 combines with J gene TRBJ2-2, with a tentative D call TRBD2 (5 bases). Germline CDR1 GTSNPN, CDR2 SVGIG (reference sequence). This CDR3 is built from 12 residues. V shed 0 bases and J shed 6 bases, with 5 bases lying between them. The CDR3 DNA follows: TGTGCCTGGAGTGTGCGGGCCGGGGAGCTGTTTTTT. Translated, it gives CAWSVRAGELFF.

The CDR3 DNA follows: TGTGCCAGTAGTAAACAGCACCGGGGGGACACCGGGGAGCTGTTTTTT. It specifies CASSKQHRGDTGELFF. The chain recombines TRBV19 with TRBJ2-2; 7 positions agree with TRBD2. Losses at the gene ends were 4 bases for V and 3 bases for J; bases not matched to a gene: 8. The germline CDR1 and CDR2 sequences are LNHDA and SQIVND (reference sequence). The CDR3 totals 16 residues.

The chain couples TRBV25-1 to TRBJ2-3; D remains ambiguous. Trimming pared 5 bases from V and 0 bases from J, leaving 9 bases between. CDR3 length: 14 residues. CDR1 is MGHDK, CDR2 SYGVNS, per germline. The CDR3 region is CASSMRVSTDTQYF. DNA for the CDR3: TGTGCCAGCAGTATGAGAGTCAGCACAGATACGCAGTATTTT. Variable domain in full (rest from reference TRBV25-1 and TRBJ2-3): EADIYQTPRYLVIGTGKKITLECSQTMGHDKMYWYQQDPGMELHLIHYSYGVNSTEKGDLSSESTVSRIRTEHFPLTLESARPSHTSQYLCASSMRVSTDTQYFGPGTRLTVL.

This clone appeared once. This sequence joins TRBV6-6 and TRBJ2-3; D is possibly TRBD1 (6 bases). V gave up 5 bases and J gave up 2 bases, with 20 bases separating them. The CDR3 has 17 residues. Germline V gives CDR1 MNHNY, CDR2 SVGAGI (reference sequence). CDR3 coding DNA: TGTGCCAGCAGTCCTGGCTCTGGGGGCTGGGACACAGATACGCAGTATTTT. This sequence encodes CASSPGSGGWDTDTQYF.

The chain links TRBV27 to TRBJ2-5, with TRBD2 identical over 7 bases. Germline V lookup: CDR1 MNHEY, CDR2 SMNVEV (reference sequence). The CDR3 is made up of 15 amino acids. J gave up 1 base and V 5 bases, and 7 bases lay outside the gene matches. CDR3 amino acids: CASSGWEGVQETQYF. In DNA, the CDR3 is TGTGCCAGCAGTGGGTGGGAGGGAGTCCAAGAGACCCAGTACTTC.

V gene TRBV10-2 combines with J gene TRBJ2-2, with 10 bases lining up with TRBD2. Germline CDR1 WSHSY, CDR2 SAAADI. This CDR3 has 16 amino acids. Trimming cost V 5 bases and J 4 bases; bases outside gene matches: 7. The CDR3 sequence: CASSSGRARGTGELFF. Here the CDR3 DNA reads TGCGCCAGCAGTAGCGGGAGGGCCCGGGGCACCGGGGAGCTGTTTTTT.

V usage is TRBV5-1 and J usage is TRBJ1-1, with D unresolved. The CDR3 has 13 amino acids. From germline, CDR1 is SGHRS and CDR2 YFSETQ. V dropped 4 bases and J dropped 3 bases, with 10 bases sitting between them. CDR3: CASSLSGDTEAFF. CDR3 bases: TGCGCCAGCAGCCTATCGGGAGACACTGAAGCTTTCTTT.

This chain connects TRBV5-1 to TRBJ1-1, with D hard to call. CDR3 length: 16 residues. Deletions cut 1 base from V and 0 bases from J, with 13 bases between. Germline V lookup: CDR1 SGHRS, CDR2 YFSETQ. CDR3 amino acids: CASSLRPGGLNTEAFF. In DNA, the CDR3 is TGCGCCAGCAGCTTGAGGCCAGGAGGTCTGAACACTGAAGCTTTCTTT.

The chain employs TRBV30 and TRBJ2-4; 8 bases agree with TRBD1. This CDR3 region has 17 residues. Germline loops: CDR1 GTSNPN, CDR2 SVGIG (reference sequence). Trimming removed 3 bases from V and 5 bases from J; junction bases left unmatched: 15. DNA of the CDR3: TGTGCCTGGAGCCTCCCCGGACCAACAGGGGGAGAAAACATTCAGTACTTC. Encoded protein: CAWSLPGPTGGENIQYF.

The rearrangement links TRBV7-9 to TRBJ1-6; 7 bases map to TRBD1. V gave up 5 bases and J gave up 7 bases; unmatched junction bases: 5. The CDR3 consists of 14 residues. Germline CDR1 is SEHNR and CDR2 is FQNEAQ (reference sequence). The CDR3 DNA is TGTGCCAGCAGCCTGACAGGGTTCAATTCACCCCTCCACTTT. Residues: CASSLTGFNSPLHF.

The chain couples TRBV9 to TRBJ2-1; 8 nucleotides agree with TRBD2. Germline CDR1 SGDLS, CDR2 YYNGEE. The CDR3 runs to 16 residues. Losses at the gene ends were 2 bases for V and 4 bases for J; bases not matched to a gene: 8. CDR3 region: CASSVTGAGVYNEQFF. The CDR3 bases are TGTGCCAGCAGCGTGACGGGAGCGGGAGTATACAATGAGCAGTTCTTC.

This clone appeared a single time. V usage is TRBV27 and J usage is TRBJ1-2; 7 nucleotides line up with TRBD1. Trimming took 5 bases from V and 2 from J; bases not matched to a gene: 2. CDR1 is MNHEY, CDR2 SMNVEV, per germline (reference sequence). CDR3 length: 13 amino acids. CDR3 residues: CASSKQGNYGYTF. The CDR3, as DNA: TGTGCCAGCAGTAAACAGGGGAACTATGGCTACACCTTC.